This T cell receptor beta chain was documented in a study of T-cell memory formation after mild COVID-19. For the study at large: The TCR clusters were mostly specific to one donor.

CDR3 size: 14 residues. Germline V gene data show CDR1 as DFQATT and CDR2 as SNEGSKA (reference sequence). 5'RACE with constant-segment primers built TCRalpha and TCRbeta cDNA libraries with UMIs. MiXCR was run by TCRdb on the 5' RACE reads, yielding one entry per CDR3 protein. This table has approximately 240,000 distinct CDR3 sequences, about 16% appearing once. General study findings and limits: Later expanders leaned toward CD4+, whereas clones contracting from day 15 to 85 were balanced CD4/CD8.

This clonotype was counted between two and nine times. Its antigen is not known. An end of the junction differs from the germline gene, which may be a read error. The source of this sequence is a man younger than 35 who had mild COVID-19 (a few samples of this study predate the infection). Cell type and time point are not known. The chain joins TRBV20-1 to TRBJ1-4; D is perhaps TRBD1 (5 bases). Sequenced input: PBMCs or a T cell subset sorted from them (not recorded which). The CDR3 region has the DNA TGCAGTGCGAGAGAGGGGCCAACTAATGAAAAACTGTTTTTT. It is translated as CSAREGPTNEKLFF.